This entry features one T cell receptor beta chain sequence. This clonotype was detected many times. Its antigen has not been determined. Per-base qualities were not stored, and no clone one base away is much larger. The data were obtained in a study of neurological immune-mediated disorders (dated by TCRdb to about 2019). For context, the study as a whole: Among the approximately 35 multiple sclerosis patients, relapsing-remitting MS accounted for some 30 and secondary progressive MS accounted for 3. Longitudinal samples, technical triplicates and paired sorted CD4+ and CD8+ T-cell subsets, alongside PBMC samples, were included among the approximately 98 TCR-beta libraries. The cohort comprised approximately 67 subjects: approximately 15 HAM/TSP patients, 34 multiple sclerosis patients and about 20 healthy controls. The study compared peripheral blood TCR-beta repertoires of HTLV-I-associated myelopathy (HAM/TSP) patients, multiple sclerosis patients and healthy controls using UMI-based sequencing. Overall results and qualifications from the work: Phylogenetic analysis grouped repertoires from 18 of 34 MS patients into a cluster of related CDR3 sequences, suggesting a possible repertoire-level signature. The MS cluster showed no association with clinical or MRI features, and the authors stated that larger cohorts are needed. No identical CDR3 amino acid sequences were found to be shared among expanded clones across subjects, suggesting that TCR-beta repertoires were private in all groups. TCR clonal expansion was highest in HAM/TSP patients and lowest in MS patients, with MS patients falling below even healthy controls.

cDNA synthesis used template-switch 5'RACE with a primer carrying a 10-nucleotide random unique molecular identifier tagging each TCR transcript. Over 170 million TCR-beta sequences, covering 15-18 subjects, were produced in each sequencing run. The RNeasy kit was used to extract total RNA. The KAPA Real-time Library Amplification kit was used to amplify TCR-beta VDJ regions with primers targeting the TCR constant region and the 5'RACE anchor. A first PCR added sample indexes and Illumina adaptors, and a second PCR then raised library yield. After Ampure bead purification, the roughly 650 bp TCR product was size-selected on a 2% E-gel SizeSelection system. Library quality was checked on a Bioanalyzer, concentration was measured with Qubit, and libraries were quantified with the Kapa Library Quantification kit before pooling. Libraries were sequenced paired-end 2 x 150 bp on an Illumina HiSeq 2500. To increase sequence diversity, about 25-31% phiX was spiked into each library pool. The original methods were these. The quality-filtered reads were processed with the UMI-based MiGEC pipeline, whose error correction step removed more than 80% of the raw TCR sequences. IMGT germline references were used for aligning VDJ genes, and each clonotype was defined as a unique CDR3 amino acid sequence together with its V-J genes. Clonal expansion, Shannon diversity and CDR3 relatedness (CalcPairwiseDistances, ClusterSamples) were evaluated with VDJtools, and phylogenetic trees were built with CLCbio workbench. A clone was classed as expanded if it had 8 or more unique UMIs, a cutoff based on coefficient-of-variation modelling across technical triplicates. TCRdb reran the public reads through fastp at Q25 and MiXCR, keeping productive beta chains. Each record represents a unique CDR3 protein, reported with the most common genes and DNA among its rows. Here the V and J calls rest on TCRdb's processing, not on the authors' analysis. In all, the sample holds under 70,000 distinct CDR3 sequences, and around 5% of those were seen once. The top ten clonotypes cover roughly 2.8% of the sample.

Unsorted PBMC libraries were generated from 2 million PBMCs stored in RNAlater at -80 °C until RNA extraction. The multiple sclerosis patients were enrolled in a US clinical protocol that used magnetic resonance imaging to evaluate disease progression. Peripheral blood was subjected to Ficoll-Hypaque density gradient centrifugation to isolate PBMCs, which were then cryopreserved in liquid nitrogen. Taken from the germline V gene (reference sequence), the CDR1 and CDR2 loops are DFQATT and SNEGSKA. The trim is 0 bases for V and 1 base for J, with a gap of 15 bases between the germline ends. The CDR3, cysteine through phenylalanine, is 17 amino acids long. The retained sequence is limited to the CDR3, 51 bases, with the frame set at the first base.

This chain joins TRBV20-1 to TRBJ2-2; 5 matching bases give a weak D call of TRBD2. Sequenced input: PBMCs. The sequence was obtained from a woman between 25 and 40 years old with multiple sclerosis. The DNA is TGCAGTGCTAGAGATTCTAGCCCGCTACTGAACACCGGGGAGCTGTTTTTT. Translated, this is CSARDSSPLLNTGELFF.